One and the same sample provided the 29 T cell receptor beta chains below, sequenced in a study of shared clonotypes between healthy human individuals. The table came from immunoSEQ multiplex PCR; TCRdb's copy has only in-frame clones and leaves some out. The repertoire includes around 700,000 clones, 73% of them detected once, and roughly 1.9% sits in the top ten. The sequencing input was memory CD4+ T cells sorted from blood. Indicated subset: CD45RA-negative fraction. The receptors here all came from a woman aged 25 to 39 in good health.

V and J are TRBV19 and TRBJ2-1; TRBD2 matches at 11 bases. There are 18 residues in the CDR3. Losses at the gene ends were 0 bases for V and 5 bases for J; bases not matched to a gene: 9. Germline lookup yields CDR1 LNHDA and CDR2 SQIVND (reference sequence). The CDR3 DNA follows: TGTGCCAGTAGTATAGATCGAACTAGCGGGAGACTCGACAATGAGCAGTTCTTC. It encodes CASSIDRTSGRLDNEQFF. Full variable domain (rest looked up from reference TRBV19 and TRBJ2-1): DGGITQSPKYLFRKEGQNVTLSCEQNLNHDAMYWYRQDPGQGLRLIYYSQIVNDFQKGDIAEGYSVSREKKESFPLTVTSAQKNPTAFYLCASSIDRTSGRLDNEQFFGPGTRLTVL.

The chain has TRBV6-5 and TRBJ1-1; maybe TRBD1 (5 bases). The V end was cut by 0 bases, the J end by 4 bases, with 9 bases between. Germline V gene sequence: CDR1 MNHEY, CDR2 SVGAGI. The CDR3 extends over 14 amino acids. The CDR3 coding sequence is TGTGCCAGCAGTTACTCTCGGGGGATCACTGAAGCTTTCTTT. Translating gives CASSYSRGITEAFF.

This chain connects TRBV9 to TRBJ2-2; D not resolved. Deletions cut 1 base from V and 6 bases from J, with 16 bases between. There are 16 residues in the CDR3. Per germline, CDR1 SGDLS and CDR2 YYNGEE. The CDR3 DNA reads TGTGCCAGCAGCGTAATCCCCGAACCCCGAGCCGGGGAGCTGTTTTTT. Protein: CASSVIPEPRAGELFF.

The chain couples TRBV25-1 to TRBJ2-1; TRBD2 might be the D (6 bases). Germline CDR1 and CDR2: MGHDK and SYGVNS. V was shortened by 4 bases and J by 0 bases, with 13 bases between the two germline ends. CDR3 length: 16 residues. CDR3 nucleotides: TGTGCCAGCAGTGGGACCGGGACTTACTCCTACAATGAGCAGTTCTTC. It encodes CASSGTGTYSYNEQFF. The full variable domain, in which reference TRBV25-1 and TRBJ2-1 provide the parts outside the CDR3, is EADIYQTPRYLVIGTGKKITLECSQTMGHDKMYWYQQDPGMELHLIHYSYGVNSTEKGDLSSESTVSRIRTEHFPLTLESARPSHTSQYLCASSGTGTYSYNEQFFGPGTRLTVL.

The rearrangement joins TRBV5-1 to TRBJ2-1, with D possibly being TRBD1 (6 bases). This CDR3 is 14 amino acids long. The V gene's germline CDR1 is SGHRS and CDR2 YFSETQ. Trimming shortened V by 0 bases and J by 7 bases, and 11 bases separated the two germline ends. CDR3 loop: CASSLEGVSNEQFF. In DNA form, the CDR3 reads TGCGCCAGCAGCTTGGAGGGGGTTTCGAATGAGCAGTTCTTC.

The chain is built from TRBV4-2 and TRBJ2-7, with 7 bases aligning to TRBD1. This CDR3 comprises 16 residues. CDR1 and CDR2 (germline): LGHNA, YNFKEQ. The ends lost 1 base at V and 5 bases at J; junction bases unmatched: 11. The CDR3 sequence is CASSQAPGETGNEQYF. CDR3 DNA: TGTGCCAGCAGCCAAGCTCCCGGAGAGACAGGGAACGAGCAGTACTTC.

This clone showed up just a few times. The rearrangement uses TRBV11-2 and TRBJ2-5; perhaps TRBD1 as D (5 bases). The CDR3 is 15 residues long. CDR1 and CDR2 from the germline V gene are SGHAT and FQNNGV. The V end lost 4 bases, the J end lost 2 bases, and 14 bases lay between the germline ends. The CDR3 reads CASSSWGGIQETQYF. The CDR3 bases are TGTGCCAGCAGCTCGTGGGGCGGCATACAAGAGACCCAGTACTTC. Complete variable domain (other parts from reference TRBV11-2 and TRBJ2-5): EAGVAQSPRYKIIEKRQSVAFWCNPISGHATLYWYQQILGQGPKLLIQFQNNGVVDDSQLPKDRFSAERLKGVDSTLKIQPAKLEDSAVYLCASSSWGGIQETQYFGPGTRLLVL.

About this clone: The same CDR3 can be traced to other DNA sequences in this sample. The chain uses TRBV11-3 and TRBJ2-3; D gene ambiguous. Germline V gives CDR1 SGHNT, CDR2 YENEEA. This CDR3 spans 13 amino acids. V lost 0 bases and J lost 2, with 3 bases in between. CDR3 protein: CASSLDLTDTQYF. The CDR3 DNA follows: TGTGCCAGCAGCTTAGACCTCACAGATACGCAGTATTTT.

On this clone: The same CDR3 also results from other DNA sequences found in this sample. J is TRBJ2-1 and V is TRBV5-1, with 8 bases that match TRBD2. Germline V CDR1 and CDR2: SGHRS, YFSETQ. Trimming at V came to 7 bases and at J to 8 bases, leaving 11 bases not matched to a gene. The CDR3 runs to 14 residues. The CDR3 nucleotides are TGCGCCAGCTCTCTCGCGGGAGGTCCCGATGAGCAGTTCTTC. The encoded protein is CASSLAGGPDEQFF.

The chain carries TRBV7-3 and TRBJ2-5, with D perhaps TRBD1 (6 bases). CDR3 length equals 13 residues. The germline V gene encodes CDR1 SGHTA and CDR2 FQGTGA. Trimming cost V 5 bases and J 4 bases, with 11 bases left between them. The CDR3 coding sequence is TGTGCCAGCAGCCTACAGGGACGAGAGACCCAGTACTTC. The encoded protein is CASSLQGRETQYF.

This chain joins TRBV11-2 and TRBJ2-4; 11 nucleotides line up with TRBD2. This CDR3 has 18 amino acids. With V trimmed by 0 bases and J by 0 bases, 4 bases remained unmatched. Germline V lookup: CDR1 SGHAT, CDR2 FQNNGV. CDR3 amino acids: CASSLDLGTSGAKNIQYF. The CDR3 nucleotides read TGTGCCAGCAGCTTAGACCTCGGGACTAGCGGAGCCAAAAACATTCAGTACTTC.

Worth noting for this clone: This may come from a read error, since a much larger clone is one base off. The rearrangement links TRBV5-1 to TRBJ2-1, with 10 bases fitting TRBD2. The junction had 12 bases not matched to a gene; V was cut back by 4 bases and J by 2 bases. The CDR3 loop spans 18 amino acids. In germline, CDR1 is SGHRS, CDR2 YFSETQ. CDR3 sequence reads: CASSPRTSGTSPYNEQFF. CDR3 nucleotides: TGCGCCAGCAGCCCCCGGACTAGCGGAACTAGCCCCTACAATGAGCAGTTCTTC.

This chain uses TRBV5-1 with TRBJ2-5, with 7 bases fitting TRBD1. CDR1 and CDR2 from the germline V gene are SGHRS and YFSETQ. This CDR3 has 16 residues. V lost 0 bases to trimming and J lost 1 base; unmatched junction nucleotides: 6. CDR3 DNA: TGCGCCAGCAGCTTGGTGGCGGCAGGGGGCCAAGAGACCCAGTACTTC. Translating gives CASSLVAAGGQETQYF.

CDR3: CASWGLGTSTDTQYF. The CDR3 coding sequence is TGTGCCAGCTGGGGCCTTGGGACTAGCACAGATACGCAGTATTTT. V gene TRBV5-6 combines with J gene TRBJ2-3; TRBD2 is a possible D gene (6 bases). Trimming shortened V by 7 bases and J by 0 bases, and 15 bases separated the two germline ends. CDR3 length: 15 residues. Germline CDR1 and CDR2: SGHDT and YYEEEE.

The chain links TRBV5-1 to TRBJ2-1, with 7 bases lining up with TRBD2. The CDR3 totals 17 residues. The V gene's germline CDR1 is SGHRS and CDR2 YFSETQ. J was trimmed by 0 bases and V by 0 bases; bases with no gene match: 6. In DNA form, the CDR3 reads TGCGCCAGCAGCTTGGGACTAGCCCTACGCTCCTACAATGAGCAGTTCTTC. This translates into CASSLGLALRSYNEQFF.

The J gene is TRBJ2-7, the V gene TRBV30; D perhaps matches TRBD2 (7 bases). Trimming took 0 bases from V and 0 from J, leaving 15 bases between them. This CDR3 has 16 amino acids. Germline V CDR1 and CDR2: GTSNPN, SVGIG (reference sequence). CDR3: CAWSVRWGGPSYEQYF. CDR3 nucleotide sequence: TGTGCCTGGAGTGTACGGTGGGGGGGCCCCTCCTACGAGCAGTACTTC. The variable domain in full, with the rest retrieved from reference TRBV30 and TRBJ2-7, is SQTIHQWPATLVQPVGSPLSLECTVEGTSNPNLYWYRQAAGRGLQLLFYSVGIGQISSEVPQNLSASRPQDRQFILSSKKLLLSDSGFYLCAWSVRWGGPSYEQYFGPGTRLTVT.

The rearrangement links TRBV7-8 to TRBJ1-5; D gene unclear. The length of the CDR3 is 14 residues. V lost 1 base and J 6 bases, leaving 10 bases between the germline ends. The germline CDR1 and CDR2 sequences are SGHVS and FQNEAQ. DNA for the CDR3: TGTGCCAGCAGCTTAGTAGGGCCCAGTCAGCCCCAGCATTTT. Protein sequence: CASSLVGPSQPQHF.

The rearrangement joins TRBV27 to TRBJ2-3; TRBD1 matches at 11 bases. From germline, CDR1 is MNHEY and CDR2 SMNVEV (reference sequence). V dropped 5 bases and J dropped 8; count of bases not matched to a gene: 9. The CDR3 has 15 residues. The CDR3 bases are TGTGCCAGCAGTCTCCGGGACAGGGGGTACGGTACGCAGTATTTT. Its protein is CASSLRDRGYGTQYF.

The chain couples TRBV19 to TRBJ1-1, with D unclear. CDR3 length: 14 amino acids. The germline gives CDR1 LNHDA, CDR2 SQIVND (reference sequence). V lost 3 bases to trimming and J lost 5 bases, with 13 bases between them. CDR3 DNA sequence: TGTGCCAGTAGTATTAGCAGCTCGGGTACTGAAGCTTTCTTT. As protein: CASSISSSGTEAFF.

This clone was seen only once. The chain carries TRBV5-1 and TRBJ1-2; D not certain. Per the germline V gene, CDR1 is SGHRS and CDR2 is YFSETQ. CDR3 size: 13 residues. The V and J ends lost 2 bases and 6 bases respectively, with 11 bases between them. The CDR3 sequence is CASSFEGTDGYTF. For the CDR3, the DNA is TGCGCCAGCAGCTTTGAGGGCACTGATGGCTACACCTTC.

The CDR3 DNA is TGTGCCACCAGCTTGGGCACAGATACGCAGTATTTT. This gives the protein CATSLGTDTQYF. The chain has TRBV15 and TRBJ2-3; no clear D. The V and J ends lost 5 bases and 1 base respectively, with 4 bases between them. The germline gives CDR1 LNHNV, CDR2 YYDKDF (reference sequence). This CDR3 is built from 12 residues.

This clone was detected ten times or more. Other DNA sequences of this sample code for an identical CDR3. This chain uses TRBV5-1 with TRBJ2-4, with 8 bases lining up with TRBD1. J lost 6 bases, V lost 4 bases, and 6 bases had no gene match. CDR3 length: 14 residues. Germline assignment: CDR1 SGHRS and CDR2 YFSETQ. DNA of the CDR3: TGCGCCAGCAGCCCAGGGACAGGCGGAAACATTCAGTACTTC. Residues: CASSPGTGGNIQYF.

The sample holds a few counts of this clone. The J gene is TRBJ2-7, the V gene TRBV6-5; possible D gene TRBD1, 6 bases. V dropped 8 bases and J dropped 2 bases, with 19 bases sitting between them. From germline, CDR1 is MNHEY and CDR2 SVGAGI. The CDR3 runs to 15 residues. The chain's CDR3 is CASQPFGTPTYEQYF. CDR3 bases: TGTGCCAGCCAGCCGTTTGGGACACCAACCTACGAGCAGTACTTC.

This chain links TRBV28 with TRBJ2-7; D perhaps matches TRBD2 (6 bases). The CDR3 is 15 amino acids. CDR1 is MDHEN, CDR2 SYDVKM, per germline. With 6 bases removed from V and 1 base from J, the gap between germline ends came to 16 bases. The CDR3 DNA is TGTGCCAGCAGGACGCTAGCGCGCCCTTCCTACGAGCAGTACTTC. It translates to CASRTLARPSYEQYF. Full variable domain (missing parts from reference TRBV28 and TRBJ2-7): DVKVTQSSRYLVKRTGEKVFLECVQDMDHENMFWYRQDPGLGLRLIYFSYDVKMKEKGDIPEGYSVSREKKERFSLILESASTNQTSMYLCASRTLARPSYEQYFGPGTRLTVT.

The rearrangement uses TRBV7-9 and TRBJ2-2; D is perhaps TRBD1 or TRBD2 (6 bases each). Germline-derived CDR1 and CDR2 are SEHNR and FQNEAQ (reference sequence). Deletions cut 6 bases from V and 6 bases from J, with 14 bases between. This CDR3 contains 14 residues. The CDR3 coding sequence is TGTGCCAGCAGTTTCCCAGGGGAGGCCGGGGAGCTGTTTTTT. This translates into CASSFPGEAGELFF.

The chain recombines TRBV18 with TRBJ2-7; D ambiguous. Per germline, CDR1 KGHSH and CDR2 LQKENI. The CDR3 sequence is 15 residues long. V lost 0 bases to trimming and J lost 0 bases, with 9 bases between them. The CDR3 here is CASSPPSLGSYEQYF. CDR3 DNA: TGTGCCAGCTCACCACCAAGTTTGGGCTCCTACGAGCAGTACTTC.

This sequence joins TRBV9 and TRBJ1-4, with D possibly TRBD1 on 5 matching bases. The germline V gene encodes CDR1 SGDLS and CDR2 YYNGEE. V was pared by 3 bases and J by 6 bases, with 12 bases between. The CDR3 is 14 amino acids. The DNA for the CDR3 is TGTGCCAGCAGCGCGCGGTCGGGGCATGAAAAACTGTTTTTT. This translates into CASSARSGHEKLFF.

As regards this clone: This sequence may be a read error, since a much larger clone differs from it by one base. V and J are TRBV11-2 and TRBJ1-2; D is unclear. Trimming took off 5 bases at V and 3 bases at J, with 7 bases between the two ends. The CDR3 is made up of 12 amino acids. Per germline, CDR1 SGHAT and CDR2 FQNNGV. CDR3 DNA sequence: TGTGCCAGCAGCCACGGGGACTATGGCTACACCTTC. Translation gives CASSHGDYGYTF.

The V and J genes are TRBV2 and TRBJ2-1, with unresolved D. With 0 bases removed from V and 16 bases from J, the gap between germline ends came to 13 bases. Germline V gene sequence: CDR1 SNHLY, CDR2 FYNNEI. The CDR3 is made up of 12 amino acids. CDR3 bases: TGTGCCAGCAGTGAAGCGCTAGGAAGGGCATTCTTC. Translation gives CASSEALGRAFF.